A single sample gave rise to the 27 T cell receptor beta chains below, sequenced in a study of naive and memory T cell subsets. Amplification of ligated cDNA took four PCR rounds with SP2 and nested alpha and beta constant primers. Each CDR3 protein is one row after TCRdb ran MiXCR on the 5' RACE reads. The sample comprises around 56,000 distinct CDR3 sequences, 6% to 8.5% of which are singletons, and roughly 8.9% rests with the top ten. A UMI-containing oligonucleotide was joined by 3' ligation to the TCR cDNA template. The receptors were gathered from a female donor in good health.

There are a few counts of this clonotype. CDR3 nucleotide sequence: TGCAGTGCTACTGGAGGGGACTCGGCCTACAATGAGCAGTTCTTC. Translating gives CSATGGDSAYNEQFF. This chain uses TRBV20-1 with TRBJ2-1, with D possibly TRBD2 on 6 matching bases. The length of the CDR3 is 15 residues. Germline V gene lookup returns CDR1 DFQATT and CDR2 SNEGSKA (reference sequence). V was cut by 4 bases and J by 2 bases, with 15 bases left in between.

At least ten counts were recorded for this clonotype. This chain links TRBV12-3 or TRBV12-4 with TRBJ1-1, with D possibly TRBD1 on 5 matching bases. V was trimmed by 7 bases and J by 1 base, leaving 10 bases between them. The CDR3 has 13 amino acids. CDR3 DNA: TGTGCCAGCACCATCGACAGGAACACTGAAGCTTTCTTT. Protein sequence: CASTIDRNTEAFF.

The rearrangement uses TRBV7-9 and TRBJ2-3, with D maybe TRBD2 (6 bases). The germline CDR1 and CDR2 sequences are SEHNR and FQNEAQ (reference sequence). V gave up 7 bases and J gave up 2 bases, with 13 bases separating them. The CDR3 has 14 amino acids. The DNA of the CDR3 is TGTGCCAGCACCGAAAGCGGGTACACAGATACGCAGTATTTT. Translated: CASTESGYTDTQYF. The full variable domain, completed using reference TRBV7-9 and TRBJ2-3, is DTGVSQNPRHKITKRGQNVTFRCDPISEHNRLYWYRQTLGQGPEFLTYFQNEAQLEKSRLLSDRFSAERPKGSFSTLEIQRTEQGDSAMYLCASTESGYTDTQYFGPGTRLTVL.

This clonotype was seen ten or more times. V usage is TRBV11-2 and J usage is TRBJ2-2; D is undetermined. The CDR3 length is 15 residues. The germline V gene has CDR1 SGHAT and CDR2 FQNNGV. The V end was cut by 0 bases, the J end by 4 bases, with 9 bases between. CDR3 amino acids: CASSLERLTTGELFF. Written as DNA, the CDR3 is TGTGCCAGCAGCTTAGAACGCCTGACCACCGGGGAGCTGTTTTTT.

The rearrangement links TRBV27 to TRBJ2-1; a weak D match, TRBD2 (5 bases). Trimming took off 5 bases at V and 10 bases at J, with 12 bases between the two ends. Per the germline V gene, CDR1 is MNHEY and CDR2 is SMNVEV (reference sequence). The CDR3 runs 12 residues. Written as DNA, the CDR3 is TGTGCCAGCAGTCTTTATCGCGGGGAGCAGTTCTTC. This gives the protein CASSLYRGEQFF.

Ten or more counts support this clonotype. The chain couples TRBV20-1 to TRBJ1-4; weak D call: TRBD1 (5 bases). Germline V lookup: CDR1 DFQATT, CDR2 SNEGSKA (reference sequence). CDR3 size: 11 residues. Trimming removed 6 bases at V and 5 bases at J, with 7 bases between. The CDR3 DNA follows: TGCAGTGCGCGGGACAATGAAAAACTGTTTTTT. Protein product: CSARDNEKLFF.

In this sample, this clonotype turned up a few times. V usage is TRBV5-1 and J usage is TRBJ1-1; no clear D. CDR1 is SGHRS and CDR2 is YFSETQ in the germline V gene. Trimming removed 4 bases at V and 6 bases at J, with 7 bases between. This CDR3 is 11 amino acids long. CDR3 protein: CASSRGAEAFF. In DNA, the CDR3 is TGCGCCAGCAGCCGGGGTGCTGAAGCTTTCTTT.

The chain recombines TRBV11-1 with TRBJ2-1; D may match TRBD1 or TRBD2 (5 bases each). Germline lookup yields CDR1 SGHAT and CDR2 FQDESV (reference sequence). Between the trimmed V and J ends, which lost 3 bases and 6 bases, there was a span of 15 bases. The length of the CDR3 is 15 residues. CDR3 coding DNA: TGTGCCAGCAGCTTGTTGCCAACAGGAGGCAATGAGCAGTTCTTC. It yields the protein CASSLLPTGGNEQFF.

This clonotype came up many times. The V and J genes are TRBV2 and TRBJ1-2; no reliable D call. Germline V gene lookup returns CDR1 SNHLY and CDR2 FYNNEI. This CDR3 has 11 amino acids. With 8 bases removed from V and 4 bases from J, the gap between germline ends came to 8 bases. The CDR3 protein is CASSYSYGYTF. The CDR3 region has the DNA TGTGCCAGCTCATACAGCTATGGCTACACCTTC.

The chain uses TRBV7-9 and TRBJ1-4; D remains ambiguous. With 4 bases removed from V and 8 bases from J, the gap between germline ends came to 17 bases. CDR3 length equals 15 residues. CDR1 is SEHNR and CDR2 is FQNEAQ in the germline V gene (reference sequence). The CDR3: CASSSTIGLEEKLFF. The CDR3 nucleotides are TGTGCCAGCAGCTCAACAATAGGATTGGAGGAAAAACTGTTTTTT.

The CDR3 loop reads CSVPTGTLNTEAFF. The CDR3 coding sequence is TGCAGTGTTCCGACAGGGACTTTGAACACTGAAGCTTTCTTT. V usage is TRBV20-1 and J usage is TRBJ1-1; 7 positions match TRBD1. CDR1 and CDR2 from the germline V gene are DFQATT and SNEGSKA (reference sequence). The V gene end was trimmed by 7 bases and the J gene end by 0 bases; junction bases not matched to a gene: 8. The CDR3 length is 14 residues.

This clonotype came up many times. The V and J genes are TRBV28 and TRBJ2-3, with TRBD2 matching 12 bases. The CDR3 runs to 15 residues. V trimming: 5 bases; J trimming: 5 bases; junction bases outside the gene matches: 5. CDR1 and CDR2 from the germline V gene are MDHEN and SYDVKM. As DNA, the CDR3 is TGTGCCAGCAGTGCTAGCGGGGGGGCTCGAGATACGCAGTATTTT. Residues: CASSASGGARDTQYF.

This clonotype was seen at least ten times. The chain joins TRBV29-1 to TRBJ2-7; maybe TRBD1 (5 bases). The CDR3 runs to 12 residues. Germline V gives CDR1 SQVTM, CDR2 ANQGSEA. V lost 4 bases to trimming and J lost 8 bases, with 15 bases between them. The CDR3 DNA reads TGCAGCGTTGGTGGCGGTCAGGACAAGCAGTACTTC. Its translation: CSVGGGQDKQYF.

This chain connects TRBV4-2 to TRBJ2-7; 11 bases line up with TRBD1. The CDR3 extends over 17 amino acids. V dropped 0 bases and J dropped 7; count of bases not matched to a gene: 11. Germline loops: CDR1 LGHNA, CDR2 YNFKEQ. CDR3 protein: CASSQDPSGQGAEEQYF. The CDR3 region has the DNA TGTGCCAGCAGCCAAGACCCAAGTGGACAGGGGGCCGAAGAGCAGTACTTC.

This clonotype appeared a few times. The chain couples TRBV12-3 or TRBV12-4 to TRBJ1-2, with D hard to call. The V gene lost 5 bases and the J gene lost 7 bases, with 14 bases spanning the gap. The CDR3 covers 13 residues. The CDR3 coding sequence is TGTGCCAGCAGTGACTTAGGTGGCTCTGGCTACACCTTC. Residues: CASSDLGGSGYTF.

This clonotype was observed a few times. This chain connects TRBV11-2 to TRBJ2-3; D possibly corresponds to TRBD1 (6 bases). CDR3 length: 13 residues. Germline V gene data show CDR1 as SGHAT and CDR2 as FQNNGV. V was shortened by 6 bases and J by 2 bases, with 9 bases between the two germline ends. CDR3 sequence reads: CASRRTDTDTQYF. In DNA form, the CDR3 reads TGTGCCAGCAGGCGGACAGACACAGATACGCAGTATTTT. Based on the CDR3 plus reference TRBV11-2 and TRBJ2-3, the full variable domain is EAGVAQSPRYKIIEKRQSVAFWCNPISGHATLYWYQQILGQGPKLLIQFQNNGVVDDSQLPKDRFSAERLKGVDSTLKIQPAKLEDSAVYLCASRRTDTDTQYFGPGTRLTVL.

This clonotype has ten or more counts. The chain employs TRBV28 and TRBJ1-2; D may be TRBD1 (6 bases). The CDR3 has 12 residues. Between the trimmed V and J ends, which lost 5 bases and 4 bases, there was a span of 8 bases. The germline V gene has CDR1 MDHEN and CDR2 SYDVKM. The CDR3 DNA reads as TGTGCCAGCAGTACACAGGGCTATGGCTACACCTTC. Translated, it gives CASSTQGYGYTF.

In its sample, this clonotype was seen a few times. The chain links TRBV19 to TRBJ2-5; D possibly corresponds to TRBD2 (6 bases). The germline gives CDR1 LNHDA, CDR2 SQIVND (reference sequence). The CDR3 covers 13 residues. V was clipped by 3 bases and J by 7 bases, with 12 bases between them. Here the CDR3 DNA reads TGTGCCAGTAGTATGGACCGACTAGGGACCCAGTACTTC. Amino acids: CASSMDRLGTQYF.

The J gene is TRBJ1-6, the V gene TRBV3-1; a possible D gene is TRBD1 (5 bases). Per germline, CDR1 LGHDT and CDR2 YNNKEL (reference sequence). V lost 4 bases and J lost 10, with 20 bases in between. The CDR3 runs 16 residues. In DNA form, the CDR3 reads TGTGCCAGCAGCCCCAATCTGAGGGGTGGGGTGTCACCCCTCCACTTT. This encodes CASSPNLRGGVSPLHF.

This clonotype was seen at least ten times. This chain connects TRBV6-5 to TRBJ1-2; 8 bases align to TRBD1. CDR3 length: 14 residues. With V trimmed by 7 bases and J by 2 bases, 6 bases remained unmatched. In germline, CDR1 is MNHEY, CDR2 SVGAGI. The CDR3: CASTPGQENYGYTF. DNA of the CDR3: TGTGCCAGCACTCCGGGACAGGAGAACTATGGCTACACCTTC.

This clonotype was recorded a few times. The gene calls are TRBV7-6 and TRBJ2-7; 11 bases fit TRBD2. V shed 3 bases and J 2 bases; nucleotides not matched to a gene: 3. The CDR3 is 15 residues long. The germline V gene has CDR1 SGHVS and CDR2 FNYEAQ. The DNA of the CDR3 is TGTGCCAGCAGCTTGACTAGCGGGGTCGCCTACGAGCAGTACTTC. Protein product: CASSLTSGVAYEQYF.

Ten or more counts support this clonotype. CDR3 region: CASSPRWGSYELFF. The CDR3 coding sequence is TGTGCCAGCAGCCCGCGGTGGGGGTCGTACGAACTGTTTTTT. V gene TRBV11-2 combines with J gene TRBJ1-4; perhaps TRBD1 as D (5 bases). V lost 5 bases to trimming and J lost 12 bases, with 19 bases between them. The CDR3 has 14 amino acids. CDR1 and CDR2 from the germline V gene are SGHAT and FQNNGV. Supplemented by reference TRBV11-2 and TRBJ1-4, the full variable domain reads EAGVAQSPRYKIIEKRQSVAFWCNPISGHATLYWYQQILGQGPKLLIQFQNNGVVDDSQLPKDRFSAERLKGVDSTLKIQPAKLEDSAVYLCASSPRWGSYELFFGSGTQLSVL.

The CDR3 DNA follows: TGCGCCAGCAGCCGACAGGGGAAGGCTAATGAAAAACTGTTTTTT. This translates into CASSRQGKANEKLFF. V and J are TRBV4-3 and TRBJ1-4, with 8 bases fitting TRBD1. CDR3 length: 15 amino acids. CDR1 is LGHNA and CDR2 is YSLEER in the germline V gene. Losses at the gene ends were 4 bases for V and 3 bases for J; bases not matched to a gene: 4.

This clonotype was observed a few times. The J gene is TRBJ2-3, the V gene TRBV12-3 or TRBV12-4, with TRBD2 matching 9 bases. V gave up 3 bases and J gave up 4 bases; unmatched junction bases: 2. The CDR3 spans 14 residues. CDR3 in DNA: TGTGCCAGCAGTTTGCGGGGGGGCTCAGATACGCAGTATTTT. Encoded protein: CASSLRGGSDTQYF.

The chain employs TRBV20-1 and TRBJ2-7, with unresolved D. CDR3 size: 15 residues. Germline V lookup: CDR1 DFQATT, CDR2 SNEGSKA (reference sequence). Trimming stripped 0 bases from V and 9 bases from J, with 21 bases between. The CDR3 nucleotides read TGCAGTGCTAGAGATTTGGCCGAGACGGCTCTCGGGCAGTACTTC. Translated: CSARDLAETALGQYF.

This clonotype was seen repeatedly, ten times or more. V and J are TRBV11-2 and TRBJ2-1, with D uncertain. V was shortened by 5 bases and J by 9 bases, with 14 bases between the two germline ends. Germline V gives CDR1 SGHAT, CDR2 FQNNGV. The CDR3 extends over 13 amino acids. The CDR3 DNA sequence: TGTGCCAGCAGCCCGGGTCCCTCGCTTGAGCAGTTCTTC. Translation gives CASSPGPSLEQFF.

This clonotype has more than one count but fewer than ten. The chain uses TRBV5-1 and TRBJ1-2, with 12 bases aligning to TRBD1. V lost 2 bases, J lost 7 bases, and 9 bases stayed unmatched. CDR1 and CDR2 from the germline V gene are SGHRS and YFSETQ. There are 16 residues in the CDR3. CDR3 sequence (DNA): TGCGCCAGCAGCTTCGACCCGGGACAGGGGGCTGTTGGCTACACCTTC. Residues: CASSFDPGQGAVGYTF.